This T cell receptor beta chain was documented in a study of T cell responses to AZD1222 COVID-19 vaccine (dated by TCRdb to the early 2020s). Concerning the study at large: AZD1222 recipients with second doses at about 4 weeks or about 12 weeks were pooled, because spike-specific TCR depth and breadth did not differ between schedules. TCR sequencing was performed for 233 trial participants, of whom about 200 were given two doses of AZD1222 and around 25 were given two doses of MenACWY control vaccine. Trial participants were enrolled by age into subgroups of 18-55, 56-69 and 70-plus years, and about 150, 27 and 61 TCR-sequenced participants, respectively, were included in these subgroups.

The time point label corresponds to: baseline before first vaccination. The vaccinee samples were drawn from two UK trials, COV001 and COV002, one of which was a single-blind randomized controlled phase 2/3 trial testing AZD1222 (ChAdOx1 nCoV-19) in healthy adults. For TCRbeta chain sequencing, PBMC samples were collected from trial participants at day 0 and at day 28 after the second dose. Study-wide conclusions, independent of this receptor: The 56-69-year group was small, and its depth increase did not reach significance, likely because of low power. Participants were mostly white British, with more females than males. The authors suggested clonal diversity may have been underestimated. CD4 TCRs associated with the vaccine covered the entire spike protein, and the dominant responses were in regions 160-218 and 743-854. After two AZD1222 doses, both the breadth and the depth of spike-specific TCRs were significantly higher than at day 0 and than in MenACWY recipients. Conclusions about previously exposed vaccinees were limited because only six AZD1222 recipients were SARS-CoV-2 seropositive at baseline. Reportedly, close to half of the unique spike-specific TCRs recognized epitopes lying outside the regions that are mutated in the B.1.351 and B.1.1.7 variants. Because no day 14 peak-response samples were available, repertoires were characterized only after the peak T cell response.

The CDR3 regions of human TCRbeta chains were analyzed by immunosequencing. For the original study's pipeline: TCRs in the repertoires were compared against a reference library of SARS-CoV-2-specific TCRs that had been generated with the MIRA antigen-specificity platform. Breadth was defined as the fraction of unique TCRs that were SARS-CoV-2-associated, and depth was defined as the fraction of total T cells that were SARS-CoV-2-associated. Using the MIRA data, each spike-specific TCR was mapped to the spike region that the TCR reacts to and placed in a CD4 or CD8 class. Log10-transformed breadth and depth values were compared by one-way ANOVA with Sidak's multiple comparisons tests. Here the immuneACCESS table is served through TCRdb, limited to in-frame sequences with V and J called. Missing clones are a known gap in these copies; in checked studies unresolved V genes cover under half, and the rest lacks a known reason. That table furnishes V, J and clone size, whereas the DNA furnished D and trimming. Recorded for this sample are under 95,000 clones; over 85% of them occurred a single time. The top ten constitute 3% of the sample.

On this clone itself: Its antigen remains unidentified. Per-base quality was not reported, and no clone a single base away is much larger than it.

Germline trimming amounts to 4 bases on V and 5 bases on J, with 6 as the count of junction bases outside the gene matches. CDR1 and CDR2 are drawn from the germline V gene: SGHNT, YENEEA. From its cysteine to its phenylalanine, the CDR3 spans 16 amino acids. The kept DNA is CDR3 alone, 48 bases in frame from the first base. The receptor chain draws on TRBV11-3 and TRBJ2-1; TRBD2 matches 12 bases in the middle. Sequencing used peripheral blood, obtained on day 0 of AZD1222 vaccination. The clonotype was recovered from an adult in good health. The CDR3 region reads CASSSNLAGGNNEQFF. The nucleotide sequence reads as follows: TGTGCCAGCAGCTCAAATCTAGCGGGAGGGAACAATGAGCAGTTCTTC.